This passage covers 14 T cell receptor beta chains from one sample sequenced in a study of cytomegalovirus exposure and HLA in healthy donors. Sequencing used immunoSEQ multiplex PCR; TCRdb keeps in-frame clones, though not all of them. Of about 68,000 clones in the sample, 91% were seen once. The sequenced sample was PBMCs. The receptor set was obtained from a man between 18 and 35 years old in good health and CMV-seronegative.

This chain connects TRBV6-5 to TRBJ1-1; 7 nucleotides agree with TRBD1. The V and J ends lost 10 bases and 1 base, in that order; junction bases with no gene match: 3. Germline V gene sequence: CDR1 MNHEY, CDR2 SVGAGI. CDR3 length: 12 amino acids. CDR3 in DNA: TGTGCCACTCACAGGGGGAACACTGAAGCTTTCTTT. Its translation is CATHRGNTEAFF.

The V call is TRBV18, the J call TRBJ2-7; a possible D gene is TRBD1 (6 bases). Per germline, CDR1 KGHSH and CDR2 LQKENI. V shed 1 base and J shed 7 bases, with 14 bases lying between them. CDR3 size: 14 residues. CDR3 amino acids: CASSPRDQGLEQYF. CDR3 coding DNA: TGTGCCAGCTCACCACGGGATCAGGGGCTGGAGCAGTACTTC.

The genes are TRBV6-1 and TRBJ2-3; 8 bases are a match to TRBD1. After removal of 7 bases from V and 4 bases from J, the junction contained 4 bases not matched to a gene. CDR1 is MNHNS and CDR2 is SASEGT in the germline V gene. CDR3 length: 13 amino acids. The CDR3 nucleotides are TGTGCCAGCACAGGACAGGGTCCAGATACGCAGTATTTT. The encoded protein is CASTGQGPDTQYF.

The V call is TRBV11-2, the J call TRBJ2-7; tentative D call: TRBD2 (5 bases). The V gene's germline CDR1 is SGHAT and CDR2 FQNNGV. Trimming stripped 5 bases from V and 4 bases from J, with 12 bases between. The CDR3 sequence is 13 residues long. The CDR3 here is CASSQGRGYEQYF. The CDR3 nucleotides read TGTGCCAGCAGCCAAGGTAGAGGGTACGAGCAGTACTTC. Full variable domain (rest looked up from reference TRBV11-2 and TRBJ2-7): EAGVAQSPRYKIIEKRQSVAFWCNPISGHATLYWYQQILGQGPKLLIQFQNNGVVDDSQLPKDRFSAERLKGVDSTLKIQPAKLEDSAVYLCASSQGRGYEQYFGPGTRLTVT.

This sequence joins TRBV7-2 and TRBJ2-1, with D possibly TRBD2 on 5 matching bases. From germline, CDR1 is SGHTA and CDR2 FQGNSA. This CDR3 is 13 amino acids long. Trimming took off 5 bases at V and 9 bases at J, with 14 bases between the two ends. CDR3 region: CASSPRIASEQFF. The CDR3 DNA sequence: TGTGCCAGCAGCCCGCGAATAGCGAGTGAGCAGTTCTTC.

The CDR3 nucleotides read TGTGCCAGCAGTGAAACAGGGTATGAAAAACTGTTTTTT. Amino acids: CASSETGYEKLFF. The chain links TRBV2 to TRBJ1-4, with D possibly TRBD1 on 6 matching bases. Trimming removed 2 bases at V and 6 bases at J, with 7 bases between. Germline lookup yields CDR1 SNHLY and CDR2 FYNNEI. This CDR3 comprises 13 residues.

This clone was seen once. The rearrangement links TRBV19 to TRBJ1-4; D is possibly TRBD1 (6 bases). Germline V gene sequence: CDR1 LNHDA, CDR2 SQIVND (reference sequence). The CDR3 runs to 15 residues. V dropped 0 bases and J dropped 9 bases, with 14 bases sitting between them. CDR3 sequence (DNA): TGTGCCAGTAGTATAGATGGGGGCGCCCCTAAAAAACTGTTTTTT. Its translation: CASSIDGGAPKKLFF.

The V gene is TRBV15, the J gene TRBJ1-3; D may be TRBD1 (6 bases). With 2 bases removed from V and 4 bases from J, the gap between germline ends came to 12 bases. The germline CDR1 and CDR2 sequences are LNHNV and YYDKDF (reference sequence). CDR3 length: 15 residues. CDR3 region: CATSRTTGSGNTIYF. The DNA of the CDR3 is TGTGCCACCAGCAGAACAACAGGGTCCGGAAACACCATATATTTT.

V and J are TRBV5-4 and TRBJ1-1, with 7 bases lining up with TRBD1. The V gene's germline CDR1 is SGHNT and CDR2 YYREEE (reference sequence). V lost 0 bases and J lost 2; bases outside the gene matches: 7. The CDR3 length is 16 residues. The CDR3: CASSLGDSRRNTEAFF. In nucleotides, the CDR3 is TGTGCCAGCAGCTTGGGGGACAGTAGGAGAAACACTGAAGCTTTCTTT.

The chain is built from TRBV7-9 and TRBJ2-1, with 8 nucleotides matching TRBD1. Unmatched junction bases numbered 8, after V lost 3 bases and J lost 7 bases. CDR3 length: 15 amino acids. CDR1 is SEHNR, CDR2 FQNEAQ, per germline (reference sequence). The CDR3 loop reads CASSFGTGITNEQFF. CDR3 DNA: TGTGCCAGCAGCTTCGGGACAGGAATTACAAATGAGCAGTTCTTC. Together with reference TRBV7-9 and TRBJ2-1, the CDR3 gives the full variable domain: DTGVSQNPRHKITKRGQNVTFRCDPISEHNRLYWYRQTLGQGPEFLTYFQNEAQLEKSRLLSDRFSAERPKGSFSTLEIQRTEQGDSAMYLCASSFGTGITNEQFFGPGTRLTVL.

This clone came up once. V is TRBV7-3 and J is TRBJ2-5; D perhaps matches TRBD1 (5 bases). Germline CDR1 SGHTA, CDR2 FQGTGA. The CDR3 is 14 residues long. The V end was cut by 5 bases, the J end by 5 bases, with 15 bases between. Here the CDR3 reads CASSPKPGSETQYF. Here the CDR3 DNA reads TGTGCCAGCAGCCCCAAGCCAGGGTCGGAGACCCAGTACTTC.

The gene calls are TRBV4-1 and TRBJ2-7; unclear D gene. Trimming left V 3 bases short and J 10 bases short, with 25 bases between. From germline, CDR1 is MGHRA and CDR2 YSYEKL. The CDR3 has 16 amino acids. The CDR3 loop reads CASSQKSRQRMPDQYF. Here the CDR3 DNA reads TGCGCCAGCAGCCAGAAAAGCCGACAACGGATGCCCGACCAGTACTTC.

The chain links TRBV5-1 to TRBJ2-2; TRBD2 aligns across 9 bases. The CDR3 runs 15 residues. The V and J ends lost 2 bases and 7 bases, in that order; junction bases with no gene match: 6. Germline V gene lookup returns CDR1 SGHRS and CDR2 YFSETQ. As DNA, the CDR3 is TGCGCCAGCAGCTTTATTAGCGGGAGAGACGGGGAGCTGTTTTTT. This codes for CASSFISGRDGELFF.

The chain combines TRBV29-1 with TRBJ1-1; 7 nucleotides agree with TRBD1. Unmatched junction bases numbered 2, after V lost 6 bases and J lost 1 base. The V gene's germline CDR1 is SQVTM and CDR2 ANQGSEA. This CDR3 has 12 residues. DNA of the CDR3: TGCAGCGTCAGGACAGGGAACACTGAAGCTTTCTTT. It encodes CSVRTGNTEAFF.